The 26 T cell receptor beta chains reported below all come from one sample, sequenced in a study of cytomegalovirus exposure and HLA in healthy donors. Primers included in the PCR were 60 Vbeta and 13 Jbeta primers. Produced via immunoSEQ multiplex PCR; TCRdb's table is partial and in-frame only. The sample has 150,000 to 200,000 clones, over 60% seen once. What was sequenced was PBMCs. Receptors were obtained from a man aged 50 to 60 in good health and CMV-seropositive.

The chain recombines TRBV7-8 with TRBJ2-7; TRBD1 agrees at 8 bases. The CDR3 has 14 residues. Germline trimming cut 3 bases from V and 4 bases from J; bases unmatched to any gene: 5. Germline CDR1 is SGHVS and CDR2 is FQNEAQ. The CDR3 sequence is CASSFSGTGYEQYF. Written as DNA, the CDR3 is TGTGCCAGCAGCTTCTCCGGGACAGGTTACGAGCAGTACTTC.

This clone appeared once. The genes are TRBV19 and TRBJ2-1; 11 nucleotides line up with TRBD2. CDR1 is LNHDA and CDR2 is SQIVND in the germline V gene (reference sequence). The CDR3 sequence is 14 residues long. J was trimmed by 7 bases and V by 8 bases; bases with no gene match: 7. The CDR3 bases are TGTGCCAGTCAATTAGCGGGGGGGCCAAATGAGCAGTTCTTC. It codes for CASQLAGGPNEQFF.

The chain uses TRBV6-5 and TRBJ2-3, with 8 bases aligning to TRBD2. The CDR3 runs to 15 residues. V shed 5 bases, J shed 4 bases, and the junction held 8 bases outside the gene matches. Per the germline V gene, CDR1 is MNHEY and CDR2 is SVGAGI. The CDR3 reads CASSPTGTRADTQYF. Here the CDR3 DNA reads TGTGCCAGCAGTCCCACCGGGACTAGGGCAGATACGCAGTATTTT.

V and J are TRBV21-1 and TRBJ2-3; TRBD2 is the table's D call, not checked against the DNA. TRBV21-1 is a pseudogene locus. This CDR3 has 14 residues. CDR3 nucleotide sequence: TGTGCCAGCAGCATCAGCGGGCACACAGATACGCAGTATTTT. Protein sequence: CASSISGHTDTQYF.

The V call is TRBV29-1, the J call TRBJ1-1; D may be TRBD1 (6 bases). This CDR3 is built from 12 residues. Deletions cut 7 bases from V and 5 bases from J, with 14 bases between. CDR1 and CDR2 from the germline V gene are SQVTM and ANQGSEA. CDR3 nucleotide sequence: TGCAGCGGGGGACAAGTGGGGACTGAAGCTTTCTTT. It is translated as CSGGQVGTEAFF.

This chain connects TRBV9 to TRBJ2-2, with D unresolved. Per germline, CDR1 SGDLS and CDR2 YYNGEE. The CDR3 runs to 15 residues. V was pared by 0 bases and J by 1 base, with 7 bases between. CDR3 in DNA: TGTGCCAGCAGCGTAGGGGCAGAGAACACCGGGGAGCTGTTTTTT. Amino acids: CASSVGAENTGELFF.

The chain couples TRBV7-2 to TRBJ1-4; 10 bases agree with TRBD1. This CDR3 is built from 14 residues. The junction had 6 bases not matched to a gene; V was cut back by 6 bases and J by 8 bases. From germline, CDR1 is SGHTA and CDR2 FQGNSA. CDR3 DNA sequence: TGTGCCAGCAGTAGGGGACAGGGGAGGGAAAAACTGTTTTTT. Residues: CASSRGQGREKLFF.

The gene calls are TRBV7-9 and TRBJ1-2; D possibly corresponds to TRBD1 (6 bases). This CDR3 comprises 15 residues. With 3 bases removed from V and 1 base from J, the gap between germline ends came to 12 bases. Germline CDR1 is SEHNR and CDR2 is FQNEAQ (reference sequence). The CDR3: CASSFTGTSNYGYTF. The CDR3 nucleotides read TGTGCCAGCAGCTTTACCGGGACAAGTAACTATGGCTACACCTTC.

Only one count was recorded for this clone. The chain has TRBV6-6 and TRBJ1-6, with 8 bases lining up with TRBD1. V lost 5 bases and J lost 8; bases outside the gene matches: 8. The germline V gene has CDR1 MNHNY and CDR2 SVGAGI (reference sequence). CDR3 size: 15 residues. CDR3 nucleotides: TGTGCCAGCAGTAACCCGGACAGGGTCTATTCACCCCTCCACTTT. This translates into CASSNPDRVYSPLHF.

This chain joins TRBV5-4 and TRBJ2-7; TRBD1 is a possible D gene (6 bases). The ends were cut back, 4 bases at V and 1 base at J, with 9 bases in the middle. The germline gives CDR1 SGHNT, CDR2 YYREEE (reference sequence). This CDR3 has 13 residues. CDR3 bases: TGTGCCAGCAGCGGGGACACTTCCTACGAGCAGTACGTC. This encodes CASSGDTSYEQYV.

This clone was observed a few times. The rearrangement uses TRBV11-2 and TRBJ1-5; 10 nucleotides agree with TRBD1. The ends lost 5 bases at V and 2 bases at J; junction bases unmatched: 3. Per germline, CDR1 SGHAT and CDR2 FQNNGV. The length of the CDR3 is 15 residues. The chain's CDR3 is CASSRQGAGNQPQHF. The CDR3 DNA reads TGTGCCAGCAGCAGACAGGGGGCCGGCAATCAGCCCCAGCATTTT.

CDR3 nucleotides: TGTGCCAGCAGTTTTTCCCGGGACAGCCACGCCGGGGAGCTGTTTTTT. The encoded protein is CASSFSRDSHAGELFF. The V call is TRBV28, the J call TRBJ2-2, with 7 bases matching TRBD1. V was pared by 3 bases and J by 6 bases, with 10 bases of the junction left unmatched. This CDR3 spans 16 amino acids. Germline values: CDR1 MDHEN, CDR2 SYDVKM.

This chain uses TRBV19 with TRBJ2-2; 7 bases are a match to TRBD1. Germline V gene sequence: CDR1 LNHDA, CDR2 SQIVND (reference sequence). Trimming removed 3 bases from V and 2 bases from J; junction bases left unmatched: 12. The CDR3 spans 18 residues. CDR3 residues: CASSILTGSYTNTGELFF. CDR3 nucleotide sequence: TGTGCCAGTAGTATTTTGACAGGGTCCTACACTAACACCGGGGAGCTGTTTTTT.

V is TRBV10-1 and J is TRBJ1-4; D remains ambiguous. V was trimmed by 2 bases and J by 2 bases, leaving 18 bases between them. Germline V gene data show CDR1 as WNHNN and CDR2 as SYGVQD (reference sequence). The CDR3 loop spans 18 amino acids. The CDR3 coding sequence is TGCGCCAGCAGTGAGGGTGTGAAAGCCGGGAGGACTAATGAAAAACTGTTTTTT. Translating gives CASSEGVKAGRTNEKLFF.

This clone was seen once. The rearrangement joins TRBV15 to TRBJ1-1; weak D call: TRBD1 (5 bases). V was cut by 2 bases and J by 8 bases, with 6 bases left in between. Per germline, CDR1 LNHNV and CDR2 YYDKDF (reference sequence). The CDR3 sequence is 11 residues long. The CDR3 DNA reads TGTGCCACCAGCAGACAGGGAGAAGCTTTCTTT. This codes for CATSRQGEAFF. Full variable domain (outside the CDR3, taken from reference TRBV15 and TRBJ1-1): DAMVIQNPRYQVTQFGKPVTLSCSQTLNHNVMYWYQQKSSQAPKLLFHYYDKDFNNEADTPDNFQSRRPNTSFCFLDIRSPGLGDTAMYLCATSRQGEAFFGQGTRLTVV.

The chain employs TRBV7-9 and TRBJ2-1; tentatively, D is TRBD1 (6 bases). Trimming took 4 bases from V and 3 from J, leaving 13 bases between them. Germline CDR1 and CDR2: SEHNR and FQNEAQ (reference sequence). The CDR3 consists of 15 residues. The CDR3 here is CASSSPVDSYNEQFF. In nucleotides, the CDR3 is TGTGCCAGCAGCTCCCCGGTGGACAGCTACAATGAGCAGTTCTTC.

V and J are TRBV19 and TRBJ1-5; the D gene is possibly TRBD1 (6 bases). The germline V and J ends were trimmed by 7 bases and 7 bases, with 20 bases remaining between them. The CDR3 runs to 15 residues. The V gene's germline CDR1 is LNHDA and CDR2 SQIVND (reference sequence). The CDR3 DNA is TGTGCCAGTACCATATCCCTCAGGGGTAACCAGCCCCAGCATTTT. Translation: CASTISLRGNQPQHF. The full variable domain, rest sourced from reference TRBV19 and TRBJ1-5, is DGGITQSPKYLFRKEGQNVTLSCEQNLNHDAMYWYRQDPGQGLRLIYYSQIVNDFQKGDIAEGYSVSREKKESFPLTVTSAQKNPTAFYLCASTISLRGNQPQHFGDGTRLSIL.

This clone was found a few times. J is TRBJ2-5 and V is TRBV28, with D possibly matching TRBD1 (6 bases). V lost 7 bases to trimming and J lost 4 bases, with 10 bases between them. CDR1 MDHEN and CDR2 SYDVKM come from the germline V gene. The CDR3 spans 12 residues. CDR3 amino acids: CASTQGLETQYF. CDR3 DNA: TGTGCCAGCACCCAGGGGCTAGAGACCCAGTACTTC. The variable domain in full, completed from reference TRBV28 and TRBJ2-5, reads DVKVTQSSRYLVKRTGEKVFLECVQDMDHENMFWYRQDPGLGLRLIYFSYDVKMKEKGDIPEGYSVSREKKERFSLILESASTNQTSMYLCASTQGLETQYFGPGTRLLVL.

The rearrangement uses TRBV28 and TRBJ1-3; D remains unclear. The CDR3 is 18 amino acids. Germline lookup yields CDR1 MDHEN and CDR2 SYDVKM. Trimming took off 4 bases at V and 2 bases at J, with 21 bases between the two ends. This CDR3 is CASSSPLPALSAGNTIYF. As DNA, the CDR3 is TGTGCCAGCAGTTCGCCCCTCCCAGCGTTGTCTGCTGGAAACACCATATATTTT. The full variable domain, completed using reference TRBV28 and TRBJ1-3, is DVKVTQSSRYLVKRTGEKVFLECVQDMDHENMFWYRQDPGLGLRLIYFSYDVKMKEKGDIPEGYSVSREKKERFSLILESASTNQTSMYLCASSSPLPALSAGNTIYFGEGSWLTVV.

The chain couples TRBV2 to TRBJ2-1; no clear D. Trimming removed 5 bases from V and 6 bases from J, with 14 bases in between. The CDR3 totals 14 residues. Per germline, CDR1 SNHLY and CDR2 FYNNEI. The CDR3 DNA sequence: TGTGCCAGCAGTAAAAGCCCCGGCGGCAATGAGCAGTTCTTC. This encodes CASSKSPGGNEQFF.

CDR3 bases: TGTGCCAGCAGCCAAGTAGCGGGGGGGTTTGAAGATACGCAGTATTTT. It is translated as CASSQVAGGFEDTQYF. The chain recombines TRBV4-2 with TRBJ2-3, with TRBD2 identical over 11 bases. V was clipped by 1 base and J by 5 bases; unmatched bases: 5. The length of the CDR3 is 16 residues. Germline lookup yields CDR1 LGHNA and CDR2 YNFKEQ.

This clone was observed a few times. J is TRBJ1-1 and V is TRBV5-5; possibly TRBD1 for D (5 bases). This CDR3 is built from 15 residues. CDR1 is SGHKS, CDR2 YYEKEE, per germline (reference sequence). Trimming pared 0 bases from V and 6 bases from J, leaving 15 bases between. The CDR3 reads CASSLGDGLTAEAFF. For the CDR3, the DNA is TGTGCCAGCAGCTTGGGGGACGGACTAACGGCTGAAGCTTTCTTT.

This chain uses TRBV19 with TRBJ2-7; 9 nucleotides match TRBD1. This CDR3 region has 14 residues. The junction had 6 bases not matched to a gene; V was cut back by 6 bases and J by 3 bases. Germline CDR1 is LNHDA and CDR2 is SQIVND (reference sequence). The CDR3 DNA is TGTGCCAGTAGAAAGAGGGACAGGGACTACGAGCAGTACGTC. Translation gives CASRKRDRDYEQYV.

The chain recombines TRBV5-5 with TRBJ1-2, with 7 nucleotides matching TRBD1. Per germline, CDR1 SGHKS and CDR2 YYEKEE (reference sequence). The CDR3 loop spans 14 amino acids. V trimming: 4 bases; J trimming: 1 base; junction bases outside the gene matches: 4. The CDR3 bases are TGTGCCAGCAGCATTCAGGGGGTTAACTATGGCTACACCTTC. Residues: CASSIQGVNYGYTF.

The chain combines TRBV19 with TRBJ1-2; weak D call: TRBD1 (5 bases). V lost 7 bases to trimming and J lost 6 bases, with 21 bases between them. Germline CDR1 LNHDA, CDR2 SQIVND (reference sequence). CDR3 length: 15 amino acids. CDR3 in DNA: TGTGCCAGTATTGGGAGGGGACCGCGGGAGGATGGCTACACCTTC. Its protein product is CASIGRGPREDGYTF.

This chain uses TRBV4-1 with TRBJ2-1; TRBD1 matches 11 bases. Germline CDR1 reads MGHRA; CDR2 reads YSYEKL. The V segment lost 1 base and the J segment 7 bases; nucleotides outside the gene matches: 3. CDR3 length: 15 amino acids. CDR3 in amino acids: CASSQVDRGRNEQFF. CDR3 bases: TGCGCCAGCAGCCAAGTGGACAGGGGGCGGAATGAGCAGTTCTTC.